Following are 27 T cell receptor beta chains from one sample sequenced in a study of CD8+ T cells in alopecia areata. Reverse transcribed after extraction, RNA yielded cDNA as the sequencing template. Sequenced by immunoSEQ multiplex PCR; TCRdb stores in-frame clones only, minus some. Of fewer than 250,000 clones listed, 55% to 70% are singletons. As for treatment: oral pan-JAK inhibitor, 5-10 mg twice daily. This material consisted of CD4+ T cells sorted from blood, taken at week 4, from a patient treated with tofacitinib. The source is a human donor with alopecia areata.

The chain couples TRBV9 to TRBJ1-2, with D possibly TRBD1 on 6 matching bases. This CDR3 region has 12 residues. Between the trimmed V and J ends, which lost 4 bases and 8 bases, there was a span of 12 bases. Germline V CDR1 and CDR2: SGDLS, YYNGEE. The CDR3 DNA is TGTGCCAGCAGCCCCCGGGGGCAAGGCTACACCTTC. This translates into CASSPRGQGYTF.

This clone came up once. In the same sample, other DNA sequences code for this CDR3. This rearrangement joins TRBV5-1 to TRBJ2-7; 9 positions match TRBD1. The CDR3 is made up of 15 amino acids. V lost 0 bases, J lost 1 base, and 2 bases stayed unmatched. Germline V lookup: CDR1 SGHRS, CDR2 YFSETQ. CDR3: CASSLGGQGSYEQYF. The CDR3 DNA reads TGCGCCAGCAGCTTGGGGGGACAGGGTTCCTACGAGCAGTACTTC.

For the CDR3, the DNA is TGCAGCGGACAGGAGGAGGAGACCCAGTACTTC. As protein: CSGQEEETQYF. The rearrangement uses TRBV29-1 and TRBJ2-5; maybe TRBD1 (6 bases). Trimming removed 7 bases at V and 5 bases at J, with 11 bases between. Germline V CDR1 and CDR2: SQVTM, ANQGSEA. This CDR3 has 11 amino acids.

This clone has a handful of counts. The CDR3 protein is CSVEAVTGLRETQYF. As DNA, the CDR3 is TGCAGCGTTGAAGCAGTGACAGGGCTCAGAGAGACCCAGTACTTC. The chain employs TRBV29-1 and TRBJ2-5, with 7 bases lining up with TRBD1. Germline-derived CDR1 and CDR2 are SQVTM and ANQGSEA. The CDR3 spans 15 residues. Unmatched junction bases numbered 9, after V lost 1 base and J lost 4 bases.

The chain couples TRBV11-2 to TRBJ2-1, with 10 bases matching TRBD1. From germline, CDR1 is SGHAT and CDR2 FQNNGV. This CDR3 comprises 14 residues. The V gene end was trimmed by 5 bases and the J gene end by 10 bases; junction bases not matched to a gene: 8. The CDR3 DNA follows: TGTGCCAGCAGCCTCGACAGGGGGCTATGGGAGCAGTTCTTC. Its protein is CASSLDRGLWEQFF.

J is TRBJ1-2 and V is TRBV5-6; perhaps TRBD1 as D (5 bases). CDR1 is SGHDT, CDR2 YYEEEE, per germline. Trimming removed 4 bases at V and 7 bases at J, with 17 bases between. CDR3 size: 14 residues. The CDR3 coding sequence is TGTGCCAGCAGCGCGGACTTCGGACACCCTGGCTACACCTTC. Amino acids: CASSADFGHPGYTF. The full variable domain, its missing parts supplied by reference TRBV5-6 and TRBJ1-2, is DAGVTQSPTHLIKTRGQQVTLRCSPKSGHDTVSWYQQALGQGPQFIFQYYEEEERQRGNFPDRFSGHQFPNYSSELNVNALLLGDSALYLCASSADFGHPGYTFGSGTRLTVV.

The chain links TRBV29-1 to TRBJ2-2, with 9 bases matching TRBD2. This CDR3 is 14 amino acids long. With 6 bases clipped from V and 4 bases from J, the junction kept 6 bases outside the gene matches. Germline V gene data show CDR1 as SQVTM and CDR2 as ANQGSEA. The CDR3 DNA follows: TGCAGCGTGAGGACTAGCGTCGGCACCGGGGAGCTGTTTTTT. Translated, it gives CSVRTSVGTGELFF.

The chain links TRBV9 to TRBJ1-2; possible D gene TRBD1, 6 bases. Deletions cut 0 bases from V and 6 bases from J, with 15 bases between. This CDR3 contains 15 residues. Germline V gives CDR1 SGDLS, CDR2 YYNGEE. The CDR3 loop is CASSVAPGGANGYTF. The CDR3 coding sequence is TGTGCCAGCAGCGTAGCCCCTGGGGGGGCGAATGGCTACACCTTC.

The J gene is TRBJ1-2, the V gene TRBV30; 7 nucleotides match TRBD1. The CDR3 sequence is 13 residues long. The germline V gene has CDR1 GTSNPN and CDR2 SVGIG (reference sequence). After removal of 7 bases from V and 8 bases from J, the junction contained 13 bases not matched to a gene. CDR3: CAFQRDRLGGYTF. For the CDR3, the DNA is TGTGCCTTCCAGAGGGACAGACTTGGAGGCTACACCTTC.

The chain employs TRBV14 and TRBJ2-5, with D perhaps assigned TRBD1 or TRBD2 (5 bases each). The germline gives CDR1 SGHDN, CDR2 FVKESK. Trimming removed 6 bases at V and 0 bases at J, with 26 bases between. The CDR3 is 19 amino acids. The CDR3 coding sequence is TGTGCCAGCAGTCGTAAGGTGGATTTCAGGGACCGGTACCAAGAGACCCAGTACTTC. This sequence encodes CASSRKVDFRDRYQETQYF.

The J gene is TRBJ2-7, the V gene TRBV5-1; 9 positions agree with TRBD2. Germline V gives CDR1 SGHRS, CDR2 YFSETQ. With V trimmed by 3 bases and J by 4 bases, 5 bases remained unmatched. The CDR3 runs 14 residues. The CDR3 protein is CASSSIAGAYEQYF. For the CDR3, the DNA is TGCGCCAGCAGCTCGATAGCGGGAGCGTACGAGCAGTACTTC. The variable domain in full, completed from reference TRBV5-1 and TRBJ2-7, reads KAGVTQTPRYLIKTRGQQVTLSCSPISGHRSVSWYQQTPGQGLQFLFEYFSETQRNKGNFPGRFSGRQFSNSRSEMNVSTLELGDSALYLCASSSIAGAYEQYFGPGTRLTVT.

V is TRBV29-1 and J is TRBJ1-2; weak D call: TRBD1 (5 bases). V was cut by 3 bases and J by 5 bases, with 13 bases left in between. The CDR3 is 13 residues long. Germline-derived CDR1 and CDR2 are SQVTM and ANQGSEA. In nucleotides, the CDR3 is TGCAGCGTTGAGGTTGGGGGATCGTATGGCTACACCTTC. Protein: CSVEVGGSYGYTF.

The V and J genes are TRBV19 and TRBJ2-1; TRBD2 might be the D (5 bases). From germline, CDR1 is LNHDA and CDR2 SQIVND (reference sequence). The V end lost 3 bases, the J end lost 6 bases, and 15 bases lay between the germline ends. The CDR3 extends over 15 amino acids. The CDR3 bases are TGTGCCAGTAGTATCCAGCGGTTTAGGGCCAATGAGCAGTTCTTC. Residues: CASSIQRFRANEQFF.

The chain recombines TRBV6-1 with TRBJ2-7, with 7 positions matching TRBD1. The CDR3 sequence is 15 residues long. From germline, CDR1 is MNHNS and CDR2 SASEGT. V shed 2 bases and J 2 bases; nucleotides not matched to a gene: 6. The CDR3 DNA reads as TGTGCCAGCAGTGAACAACAACAGGGGCCCTACGAGCAGTACTTC. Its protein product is CASSEQQQGPYEQYF.

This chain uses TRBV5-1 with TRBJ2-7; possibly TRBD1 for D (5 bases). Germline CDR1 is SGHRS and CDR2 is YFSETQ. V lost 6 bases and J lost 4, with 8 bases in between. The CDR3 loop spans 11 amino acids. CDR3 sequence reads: CASKGDYEQYF. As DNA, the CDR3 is TGCGCCAGCAAAGGGGATTACGAGCAGTACTTC.

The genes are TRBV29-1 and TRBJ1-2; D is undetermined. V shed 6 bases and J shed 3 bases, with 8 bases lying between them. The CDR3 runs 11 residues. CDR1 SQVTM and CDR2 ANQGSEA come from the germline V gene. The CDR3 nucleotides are TGCAGCGTCCGCCTCGACTATGGCTACACCTTC. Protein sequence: CSVRLDYGYTF.

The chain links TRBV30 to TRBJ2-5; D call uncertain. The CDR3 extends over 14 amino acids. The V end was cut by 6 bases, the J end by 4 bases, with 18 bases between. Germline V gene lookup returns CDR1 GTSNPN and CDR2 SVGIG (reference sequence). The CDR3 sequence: CACRLSVPGETQYF. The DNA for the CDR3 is TGTGCCTGCCGACTCAGCGTGCCGGGAGAGACCCAGTACTTC. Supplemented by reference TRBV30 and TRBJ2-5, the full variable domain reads SQTIHQWPATLVQPVGSPLSLECTVEGTSNPNLYWYRQAAGRGLQLLFYSVGIGQISSEVPQNLSASRPQDRQFILSSKKLLLSDSGFYLCACRLSVPGETQYFGPGTRLLVL.

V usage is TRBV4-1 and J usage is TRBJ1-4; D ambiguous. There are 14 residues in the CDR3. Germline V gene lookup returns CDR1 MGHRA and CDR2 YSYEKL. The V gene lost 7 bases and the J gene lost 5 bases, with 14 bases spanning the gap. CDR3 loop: CASKRETENEKLFF. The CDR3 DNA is TGCGCCAGCAAACGAGAGACTGAGAATGAAAAACTGTTTTTT.

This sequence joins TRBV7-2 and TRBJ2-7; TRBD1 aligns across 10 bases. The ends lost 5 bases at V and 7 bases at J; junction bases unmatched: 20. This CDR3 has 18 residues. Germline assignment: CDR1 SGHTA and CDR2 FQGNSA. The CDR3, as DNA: TGTGCCAGCAGCCCCCGAGGCGGGACAGGGGTTTTGGGGCTGGAGCAGTACTTC. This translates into CASSPRGGTGVLGLEQYF.

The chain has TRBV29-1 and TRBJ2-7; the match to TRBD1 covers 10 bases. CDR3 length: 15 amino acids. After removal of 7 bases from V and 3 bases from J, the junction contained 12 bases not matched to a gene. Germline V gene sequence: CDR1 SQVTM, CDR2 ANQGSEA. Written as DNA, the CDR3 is TGCAGCGCCCGCGGGGACAGGGGCGGAAACTACGAGCAGTACTTC. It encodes CSARGDRGGNYEQYF.

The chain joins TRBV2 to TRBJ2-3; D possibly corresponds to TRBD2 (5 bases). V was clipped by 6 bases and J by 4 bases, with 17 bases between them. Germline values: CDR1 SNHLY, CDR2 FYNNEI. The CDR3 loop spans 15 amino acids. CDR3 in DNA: TGTGCCAGCAGGAGAGGGAGCCAGGCCGCAGATACGCAGTATTTT. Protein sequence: CASRRGSQAADTQYF.

The CDR3 reads CASSLVPGGSTYNEQFF. DNA of the CDR3: TGCGCCAGCAGCTTGGTTCCAGGGGGGTCAACCTACAATGAGCAGTTCTTC. V gene TRBV5-1 combines with J gene TRBJ2-1; perhaps TRBD1 as D (7 bases). The V gene's germline CDR1 is SGHRS and CDR2 YFSETQ. The ends were cut back, 0 bases at V and 2 bases at J, with 15 bases in the middle. The CDR3 consists of 17 residues.

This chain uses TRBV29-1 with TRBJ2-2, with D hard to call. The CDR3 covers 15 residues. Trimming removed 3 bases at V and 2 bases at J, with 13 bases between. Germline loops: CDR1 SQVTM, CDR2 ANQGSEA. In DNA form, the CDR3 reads TGCAGCGTTGAGCCCTTTCTAGAAAACACCGGGGAGCTGTTTTTT. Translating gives CSVEPFLENTGELFF.

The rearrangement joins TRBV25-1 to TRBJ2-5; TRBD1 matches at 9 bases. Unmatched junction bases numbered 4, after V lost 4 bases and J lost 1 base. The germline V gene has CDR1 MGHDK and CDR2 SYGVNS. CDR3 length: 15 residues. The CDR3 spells CASSGPTGGQETQYF. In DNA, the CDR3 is TGTGCCAGCAGTGGCCCGACAGGGGGCCAAGAGACCCAGTACTTC.

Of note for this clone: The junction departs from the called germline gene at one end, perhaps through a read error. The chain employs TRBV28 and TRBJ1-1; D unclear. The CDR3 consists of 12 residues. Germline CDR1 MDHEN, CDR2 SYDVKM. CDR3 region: CASSFANAEAFF. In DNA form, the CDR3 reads TGTGCCAGCAGTTTTGCGAACGCTGAAGCTTTCTTT.

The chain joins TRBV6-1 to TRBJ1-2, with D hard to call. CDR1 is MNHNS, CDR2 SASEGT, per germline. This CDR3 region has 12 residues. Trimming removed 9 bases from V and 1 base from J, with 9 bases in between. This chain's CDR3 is CASRGDNYGYTF. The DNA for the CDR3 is TGTGCCAGTCGGGGAGATAACTATGGCTACACCTTC.

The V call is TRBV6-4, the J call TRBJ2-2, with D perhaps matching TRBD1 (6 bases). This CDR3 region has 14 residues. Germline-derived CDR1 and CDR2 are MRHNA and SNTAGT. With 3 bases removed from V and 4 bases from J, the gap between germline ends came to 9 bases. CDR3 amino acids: CASSEGGSTGELFF. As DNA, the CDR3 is TGTGCCAGCAGTGAAGGGGGTAGCACCGGGGAGCTGTTTTTT.